Listed below are T cell receptor beta chains from one sample, sequenced in a study of human T cells and chemical hapten exposure. TCRdb reprocessed the RACE reads with MiXCR, giving one entry per CDR3 protein. The sample shows 55,000 to 85,000 distinct CDR3 sequences, 9.8% of them seen only once. The starting material was whole blood, obtained in connection with sensitization to the hapten diphenylcyclopropenone (DPC). Receptor source: a woman aged 40-49 years with alopecia areata. Some clones in this sample may be carry-over from other donors' samples. CDR3s include the opening cysteine and the closing phenylalanine or tryptophan. The order of the fields is D gene, V gene, J gene, clone size, CDR3 DNA, CDR3 protein. The D gene is left open where the match is weak. Size is omitted from some rows. Given values are once, few, many or a class for expanded clones.

>TRBD2|TRBV7-2|TRBJ2-7|many
TGTGCCAGCAGCCCGACTAGCGGGGGGCCCCCCGGAACCTACGAGCAGTACTTC
CASSPTSGGPPGTYEQYF
>TRBD1|TRBV18|TRBJ2-7|many
TGTGCCAGCTCACCCGGACAGGGGTTGGCCTACGAGCAGTACTTC
CASSPGQGLAYEQYF
>TRBD1|TRBV19|TRBJ1-2|many
TGTGCCAGTAGCCGGGGACAGGGACGCTATGGCTACACCTTC
CASSRGQGRYGYTF
>TRBD1|TRBV29-1|TRBJ2-7|many
TGCAGCGGGACGGGACAGGGGGACGAGCAGTACTTC
CSGTGQGDEQYF
>.|TRBV6-2/TRBV6-3|TRBJ2-1|.
TGTGCCAGCAGTTACTCGCCCAGATACAATGAGCAGTTCTTC
CASSYSPRYNEQFF
>.|TRBV28|TRBJ1-3|many
TGTGCCAGCAGTGTACGGGGAAACACCATATATTTT
CASSVRGNTIYF
>.|TRBV5-8|TRBJ2-3|.
TGTGCCAGCCCGCAGGGGATCCGCACAGATACGCAGTATTTT
CASPQGIRTDTQYF
>.|TRBV6-2/TRBV6-3|TRBJ1-5|few
TGTGCCAGCGGAGGACACAGGGCCAATCAGCCCCAGCATTTT
CASGGHRANQPQHF
>.|TRBV7-9|TRBJ1-1|many
TGTGCCAGCACCCATCGGGTAATGAACACTGAAGCTTTCTTT
CASTHRVMNTEAFF
>.|TRBV5-1|TRBJ2-2|few
TGCGCCAGCAGCTTGCGACGCAGGTCGAACACCGGGGAGCTGTTTTTT
CASSLRRRSNTGELFF
>.|TRBV18|TRBJ1-6|many
TGTGCCAGCTCACCTACCGGCATGGGTTCACCCCTCCACTTT
CASSPTGMGSPLHF
>.|TRBV5-1|TRBJ2-3|many
TGCGCCAGCAGCTTGGAGACGGAGCGGTTCACAGATACGCAGTATTTT
CASSLETERFTDTQYF
>.|TRBV20-1|TRBJ2-3|many
TGCAGTGCCAGGGACTTTTTGACAGATACGCAGTATTTT
CSARDFLTDTQYF
>TRBD1|TRBV27|TRBJ1-2|many
TGTGCCAGCAGCAAAACAGGGGGCTATGGCTACACCTTC
CASSKTGGYGYTF
>TRBD1|TRBV7-9|TRBJ1-1|.
TGTGCCAGCAGCTTAGGTGCAGGGGGCACTGAAGCTTTCTTT
CASSLGAGGTEAFF
>.|TRBV20-1|TRBJ1-2|many
TGCAGTGCTAGCCTGCCGGGGGACTATGGCTACACCTTC
CSASLPGDYGYTF
>.|TRBV3-1|TRBJ2-3|many
TGTGCCAGCAGCCAACCCGGGACGGGCACAGATACGCAGTATTTT
CASSQPGTGTDTQYF
>.|TRBV7-2|TRBJ2-1|many
TGTGCCAGCAGCTTAGTATTTAGCGGAGGAGAGCAGTTCTTC
CASSLVFSGGEQFF
>.|TRBV12-3/TRBV12-4|TRBJ2-4|many
TGTGCCAGCGCCTGGGGGGGCGCTAGAGCCAAAAACATTCAGTACTTC
CASAWGGARAKNIQYF
>TRBD2|TRBV3-1|TRBJ2-1|few
TGTGCCAGCAGCCAAGACCCTAGCGGGGGGTACAATGAGCAGTTCTTC
CASSQDPSGGYNEQFF
>.|TRBV19|TRBJ2-7|many
TGTGCCAGTAGTATAGACCCCTCCTACGAGCAGTACTTC
CASSIDPSYEQYF
>TRBD1|TRBV6-1|TRBJ2-2|many
TGTGCCAGCAGTGAAGCGTTCCTAGGACAGGGAAACACCGGGGAGCTGTTTTTT
CASSEAFLGQGNTGELFF
>TRBD1|TRBV13|TRBJ2-7|many
TGTGCCAGCAGCTCTGGACAGGCCGGCGACGAGCAGTACTTC
CASSSGQAGDEQYF
>.|TRBV11-2|TRBJ2-6|few
TGTGCCAGCAGCTTAATGGCAGTAAGAGCCAACGTCCTGACTTTC
CASSLMAVRANVLTF
>.|TRBV4-3|TRBJ1-2|many
TGCGCCAGCAGCCAAGAGCTGGGAACGACGTATGGCTACACCTTC
CASSQELGTTYGYTF
>.|TRBV3-1|TRBJ1-1|many
TGTGCCAGCAGCCAGAGGAGGGGGGGTCCAGAAGCTTTCTTT
CASSQRRGGPEAFF
>.|TRBV24-1|TRBJ2-2|many
TGTGCCACCAGTGGGGGCAGAGACACCGGGGAGCTGTTTTTT
CATSGGRDTGELFF
>.|TRBV5-1|TRBJ2-7|few
TGCGCCAGCAGACCACGACAGGCCTACGAGCAGTACTTC
CASRPRQAYEQYF
>TRBD1|TRBV5-5|TRBJ1-5|few
TGTGCCAGCAGCTTGGTCACAGGGGGCCGGCAGCCCCAGCATTTT
CASSLVTGGRQPQHF
>.|TRBV12-3/TRBV12-4|TRBJ1-5|many
TGTGCCAGCAGAAAACGGGGATATAGCAATCAGCCCCAGCATTTT
CASRKRGYSNQPQHF
>.|TRBV7-9|TRBJ1-5|many
TGTGCCAGCAGCTTAGGGACCAAGCCCCAGCATTTT
CASSLGTKPQHF
>.|TRBV4-3|TRBJ2-7|few
TGCGCCAGCAGCCCCAGGCACACTCCCCTCTACGAGCAGTACTTC
CASSPRHTPLYEQYF
>.|TRBV7-6|TRBJ2-1|many
TGTGCCAGCAGCTTAGCCCCCTCGGGGGCCAACTCCTACAATGAGCAGTTCTTC
CASSLAPSGANSYNEQFF
>TRBD1|TRBV7-2|TRBJ1-2|many
TGTGCCAGCAGCAAACCGGGACAGGGCGCCTGGGGCTACACCTTC
CASSKPGQGAWGYTF
>.|TRBV10-3|TRBJ1-4|many
TGTGCCATCAGTGAGCGACGGGGTCAGGGATCTAATGAAAAACTGTTTTTT
CAISERRGQGSNEKLFF
>.|TRBV6-5|TRBJ2-5|.
TGTGCCAGCAGTTACAGCAGGGCAGAGACCCAGTACTTC
CASSYSRAETQYF
>.|TRBV11-2|TRBJ2-1|few
TGTGCCAGCAGCTCCTCAGGGGACCTTTGGGATGAGCAGTTCTTC
CASSSSGDLWDEQFF
>.|TRBV11-2|TRBJ2-3|many
TGTGCCAGCAGCTTACAGCGGCGGGCCACGCAGTATTTT
CASSLQRRATQYF
>TRBD2|TRBV19|TRBJ2-4|.
TGTGCCAGCACAGCGGGGTCTTCAGCCAAAAACATTCAGTACTTC
CASTAGSSAKNIQYF
>.|TRBV6-5|TRBJ1-2|many
TGTGCCAGCACCGCGACAGGCTATGGCTACACCTTC
CASTATGYGYTF
>TRBD1|TRBV7-6|TRBJ1-6|many
TGTGCCAGCAGCACACTCCGGACAGGGAATTCACCCCTCCACTTT
CASSTLRTGNSPLHF
>.|TRBV20-1|TRBJ1-1|few
TGCAGTGCTCTTCGAGGAAGGGAGACTCCCTCGAGGACTGAAGCTTTCTTT
CSALRGRETPSRTEAFF
>TRBD2|TRBV6-2/TRBV6-3|TRBJ2-3|many
TGTGCCAGCAGTTACCCTGGGACTAGCGGGGGGGTCAGAGATACGCAGTATTTT
CASSYPGTSGGVRDTQYF
>.|TRBV7-9|TRBJ1-4|.
TGTGCCAGCAGCTGGGGAACAACTAATGAAAAACTGTTTTTT
CASSWGTTNEKLFF